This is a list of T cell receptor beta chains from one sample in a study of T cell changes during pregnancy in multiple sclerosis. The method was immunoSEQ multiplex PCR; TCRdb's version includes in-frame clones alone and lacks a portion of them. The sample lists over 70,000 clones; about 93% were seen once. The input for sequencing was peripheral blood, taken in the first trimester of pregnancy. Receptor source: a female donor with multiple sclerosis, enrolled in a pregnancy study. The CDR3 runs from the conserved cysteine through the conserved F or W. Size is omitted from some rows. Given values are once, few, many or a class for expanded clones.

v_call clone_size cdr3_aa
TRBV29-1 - CSVRQASGNEQFF
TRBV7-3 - CASSLGLAGPTDTQYF
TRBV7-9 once CASSFSLGPAEQYF
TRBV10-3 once CAISPRGDLTDGYTF
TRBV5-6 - CASSLRLNTGELFF
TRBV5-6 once CASSLGGQVIYEQYF
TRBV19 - CASSPGWRGRSAKNIQYF
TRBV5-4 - CASSQGQGASPLHF
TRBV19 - CASSITSGGAEDTQYF
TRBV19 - CASSGDRWNYGYTF
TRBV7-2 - CASSLSAGNTEAFF
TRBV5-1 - CASSLDTGLTDTQYF
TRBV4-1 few CASSRPGELFF
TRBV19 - CASSIAFNSPLHF
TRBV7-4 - CASSSSTGGRQPQHF
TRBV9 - CASSTPGTGYVGGYTF
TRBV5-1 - CASSLGQGQETQYF
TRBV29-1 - CSVSGTGDPNQPQHF
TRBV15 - CATRMAGVGDEQYF
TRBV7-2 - CASTHTEGLPSYNEQFF
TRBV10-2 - CASSEDKDRDYEQYF
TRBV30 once CAWNGGFNTEAFF
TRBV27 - CASSFTGWTNYGYTF
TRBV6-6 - CASSPRTGATGELFF
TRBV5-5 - CASSTGTRSTGELFF
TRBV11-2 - CASSFDASANEKLFF
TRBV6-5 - CASSSWDSKETQYF
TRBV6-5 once CAAGRTSYNEQFF
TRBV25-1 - CASSDHGGVHYEQYF
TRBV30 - CAWSVIATGELFF
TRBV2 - CASSETDTLSGNTIYF
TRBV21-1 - CASSTNGGDRVGGSGYTF
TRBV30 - CALRETRGHF
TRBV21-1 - CAIPSGVSNQPQHF
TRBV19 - CASNPYLDQPQHF
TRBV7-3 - CASKNPAANNEQFF
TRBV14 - CARRGWAGSQEPQHF
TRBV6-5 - CASCRETSNYGYTF
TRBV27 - CASSPSIGEVVEKLFF
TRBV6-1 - CASSGAGDLQETQYF
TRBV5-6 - CASSLVRELAVNEQFF
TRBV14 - CASSKGGQGHYGYTF
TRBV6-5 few CASREDRGNSPLHF
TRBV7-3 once CASSELGSGANVLTF
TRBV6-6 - CASSYSAGGTYNEQFF
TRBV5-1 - CASSLWGTATVF
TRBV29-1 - CSVWTSGAGWEQFF
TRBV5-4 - CASSMGEETQYF
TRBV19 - CASSLEWGRDPSDTEAFF
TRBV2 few CASMETANTEAFF
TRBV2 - CASSPTGRREETQYF
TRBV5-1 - CASSLDLGRGDTQYF
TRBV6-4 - CASRGRDRVGYTF
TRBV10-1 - CASSANRAYGYTF